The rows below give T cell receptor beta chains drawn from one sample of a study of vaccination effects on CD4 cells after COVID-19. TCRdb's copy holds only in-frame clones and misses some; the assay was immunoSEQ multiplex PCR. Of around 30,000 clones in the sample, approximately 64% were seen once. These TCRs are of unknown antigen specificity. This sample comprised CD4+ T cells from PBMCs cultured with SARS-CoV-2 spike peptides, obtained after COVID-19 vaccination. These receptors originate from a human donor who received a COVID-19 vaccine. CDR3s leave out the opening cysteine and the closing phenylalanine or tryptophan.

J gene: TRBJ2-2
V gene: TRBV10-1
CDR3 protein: ASSPSPRGTGELF

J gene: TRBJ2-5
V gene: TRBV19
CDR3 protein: ASSRGSGGYQETQY

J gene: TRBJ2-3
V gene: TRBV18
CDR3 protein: ASSHREAGVTDTQY

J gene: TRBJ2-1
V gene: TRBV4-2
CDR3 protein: ASSPGLAGDNEQF

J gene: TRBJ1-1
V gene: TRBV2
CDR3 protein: ASFGSDRFAGRTEAF

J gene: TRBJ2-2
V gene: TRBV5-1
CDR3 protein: ASSLGAGISGELF

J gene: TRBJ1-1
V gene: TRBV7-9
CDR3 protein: ASSLASGAPEAF

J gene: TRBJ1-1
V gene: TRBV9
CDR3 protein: ASSSGYAGAGAF

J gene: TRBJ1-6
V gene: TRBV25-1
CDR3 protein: ASSEQGLGSPLH

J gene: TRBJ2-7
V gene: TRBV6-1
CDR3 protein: ASSELGGEQY

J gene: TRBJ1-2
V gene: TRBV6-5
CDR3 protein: ASSPLMESYGYT

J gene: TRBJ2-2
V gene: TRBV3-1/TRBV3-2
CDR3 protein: ASSLAGAVTGELF

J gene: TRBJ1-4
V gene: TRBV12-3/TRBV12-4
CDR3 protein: ASSLEGEKLF

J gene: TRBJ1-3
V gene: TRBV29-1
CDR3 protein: SGGPERNTIY

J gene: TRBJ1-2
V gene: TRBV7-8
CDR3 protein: ASSTIPGYGDYGYT

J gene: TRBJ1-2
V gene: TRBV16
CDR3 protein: ASSLNSGTEGYT

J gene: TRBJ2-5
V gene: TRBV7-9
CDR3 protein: ASSRRQKETQY

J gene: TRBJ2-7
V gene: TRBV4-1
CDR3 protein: ASSQPTGYEQY

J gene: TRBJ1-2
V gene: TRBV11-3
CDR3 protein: ASSPTLPRTGGEGCYGYT

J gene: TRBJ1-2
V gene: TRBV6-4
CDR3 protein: ASSVAMGQGYGYT

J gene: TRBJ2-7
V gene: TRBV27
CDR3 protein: ASSSPLAGPHEQY

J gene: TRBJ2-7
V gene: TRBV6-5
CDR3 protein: ASSPRRERDEQY

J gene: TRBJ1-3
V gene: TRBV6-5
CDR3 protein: ASSYQTGISGNTIY

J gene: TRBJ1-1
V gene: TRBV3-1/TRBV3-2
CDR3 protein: ASSHRFTEAF

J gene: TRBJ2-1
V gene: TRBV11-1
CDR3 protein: ASSLARASVTSYNEQF

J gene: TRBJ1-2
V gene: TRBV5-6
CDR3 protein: ASSLQGTNYGYT

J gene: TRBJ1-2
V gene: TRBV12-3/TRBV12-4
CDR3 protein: ASTGNYGYT

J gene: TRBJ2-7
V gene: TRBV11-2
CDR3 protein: ASSSYRDRGDEQY

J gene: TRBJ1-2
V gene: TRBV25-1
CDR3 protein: ASSAPRDRAGYT

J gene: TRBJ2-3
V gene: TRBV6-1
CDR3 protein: ASSESAGGKTDTQY

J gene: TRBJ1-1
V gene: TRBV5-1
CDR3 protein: ASSPTGGRTEAF

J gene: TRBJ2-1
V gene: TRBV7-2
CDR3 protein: ASSSSGLASSYNEQF

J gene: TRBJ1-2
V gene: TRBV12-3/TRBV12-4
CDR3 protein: ASSLPGDGYT

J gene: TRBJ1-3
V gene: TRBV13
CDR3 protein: ASSTQWPYTIY

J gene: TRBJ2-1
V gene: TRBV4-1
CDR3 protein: ASSQDPGATRGEQF

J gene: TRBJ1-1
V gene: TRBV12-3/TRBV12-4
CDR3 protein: ASSSIEFLEAF

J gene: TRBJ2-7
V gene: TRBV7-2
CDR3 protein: ASSLYRGSGYEQY

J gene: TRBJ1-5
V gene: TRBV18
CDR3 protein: ASSPAGAGNNQPQH

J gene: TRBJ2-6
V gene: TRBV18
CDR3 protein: ASSSTGAGANVLT

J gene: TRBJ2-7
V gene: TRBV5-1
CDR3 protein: ASSLDQQGQEQY

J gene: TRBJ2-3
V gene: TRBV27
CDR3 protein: ASSPRTSMDTQY

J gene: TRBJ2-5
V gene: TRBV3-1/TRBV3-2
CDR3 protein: ASSQDTDRAGETQY

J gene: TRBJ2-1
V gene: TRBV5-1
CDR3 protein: ASSRAGTSGFSYNEQF

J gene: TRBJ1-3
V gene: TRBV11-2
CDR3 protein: ASSLGGTGAGNTIY

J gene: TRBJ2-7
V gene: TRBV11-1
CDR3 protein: ASSSTSTGLPH

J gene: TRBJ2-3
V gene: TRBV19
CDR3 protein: ASSRDVGGPDTQY

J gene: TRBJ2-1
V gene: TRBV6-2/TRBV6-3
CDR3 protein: ASSYQISGASSYNEQF

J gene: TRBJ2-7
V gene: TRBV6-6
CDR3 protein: ASSYSMGRSGEQY

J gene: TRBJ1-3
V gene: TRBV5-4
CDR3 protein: ASSLDRVSGNTIY